The clone carrying this T cell receptor beta chain has a count of ten or more. Its antigen is unidentified. The sample belongs to a study of read filtering for tumor transcriptome and immune sequencing. Study as a whole: By R-ISS, stages I, II and III held 8, 16 and 7 patients. Whole-transcriptome libraries were prepared after DNase treatment. IR-seq gave about 3.5 to 11 million TCR reads per sample; RNA-seq gave about 80 to 1273. Study conclusions and caveats: IR-seq and RNA-seq agreed better without single-read clonotypes.

Molecular barcoded adaptors covering alpha/delta and beta/gamma chains were used on approximately 400 ng RNA. One entry per CDR3 protein, called by TCRdb with MiXCR from the reads. The sample contains tens of thousands of distinct CDR3 sequences, 15% to 25% of which appear only once. The sample was a population of CD138-negative cells sorted from bone marrow. This clonotype originated in a donor aged 40 or older with multiple myeloma.

CDR3 sequence reads: CAYQREGSDEQYF. The DNA for the CDR3 is TGTGCCTACCAGCGGGAGGGAAGCGACGAGCAGTACTTC. The gene calls are TRBV30 and TRBJ2-7; TRBD2 agrees at 10 bases. Trimming cost V 7 bases and J 5 bases; bases outside gene matches: 8. Germline CDR1 GTSNPN, CDR2 SVGIG (reference sequence). The CDR3 spans 13 residues.